This TCR beta chain comes out of a study of human T cells and chemical hapten exposure. Whole-study context: Patients additionally received therapeutic doses of diphenylcyclopropenone on the scalp once a week, and this continued throughout the approximately 23-week study.

Library construction involved attaching unique molecular identifiers to individual cDNA molecules, which allowed quantitative, reproducible TCR counting. TCRdb reprocessed the reads with MiXCR, giving one entry per CDR3 protein. The sample consists of roughly 620 distinct CDR3 sequences, 65% to 80% of them appearing once. This clonotype has only a few counts. Antigen: not known. The treatment denotes: therapeutic diphenylcyclopropenone sensitization with weekly scalp DPC. General observations from the study: Healthy individuals' immune responses may differ from those of donors, who had alopecia. There was a positive correlation between PT1 expanded TCR counts and patch test score. TCRs at a frequency above 1 in 1000 stayed unchanged with DPC sensitization.

CDR1 is DFQATT, CDR2 SNEGSKA, per germline (reference sequence). This CDR3 region has 12 residues. V dropped 1 base and J dropped 7; count of bases not matched to a gene: 1. This clonotype was obtained from an adult with alopecia areata. Some clones in this sample may be carry-over from other donors' samples. This table probably holds off-target reads from a library built for another chain. The sequenced sample was whole blood, obtained before DPC sensitization or 2, 6, or about 24 weeks after (not recorded which). The chain has TRBV20-1 and TRBJ1-2, with 9 bases that match TRBD1. The CDR3 protein is CSARGTGAGYTF. Here the CDR3 DNA reads TGCAGTGCTAGAGGGACAGGGGCTGGCTACACCTTC.